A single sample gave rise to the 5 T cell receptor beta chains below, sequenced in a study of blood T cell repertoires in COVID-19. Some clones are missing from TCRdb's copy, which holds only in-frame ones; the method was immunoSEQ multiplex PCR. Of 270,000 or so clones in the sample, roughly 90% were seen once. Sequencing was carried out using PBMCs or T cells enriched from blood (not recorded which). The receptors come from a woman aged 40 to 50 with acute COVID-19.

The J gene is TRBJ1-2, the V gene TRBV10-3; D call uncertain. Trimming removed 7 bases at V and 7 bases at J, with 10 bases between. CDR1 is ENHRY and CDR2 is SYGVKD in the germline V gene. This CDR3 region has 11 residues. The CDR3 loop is CAIKHTGGYTF. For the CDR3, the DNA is TGTGCCATCAAACACACGGGTGGCTACACCTTC.

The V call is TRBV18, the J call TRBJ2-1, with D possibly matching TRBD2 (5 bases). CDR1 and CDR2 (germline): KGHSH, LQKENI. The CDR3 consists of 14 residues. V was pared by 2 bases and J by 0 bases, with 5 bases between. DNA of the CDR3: TGTGCCAGCTCACCAGGGAGCTCCTACAATGAGCAGTTCTTC. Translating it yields CASSPGSSYNEQFF.

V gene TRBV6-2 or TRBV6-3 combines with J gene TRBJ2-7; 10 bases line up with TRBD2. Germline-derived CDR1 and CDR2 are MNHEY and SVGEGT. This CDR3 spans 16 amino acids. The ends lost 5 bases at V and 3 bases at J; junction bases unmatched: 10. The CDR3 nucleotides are TGTGCCAGCAGTACGGGGCTAGCGGGAGCCTTCTACGAGCAGTACTTC. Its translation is CASSTGLAGAFYEQYF.

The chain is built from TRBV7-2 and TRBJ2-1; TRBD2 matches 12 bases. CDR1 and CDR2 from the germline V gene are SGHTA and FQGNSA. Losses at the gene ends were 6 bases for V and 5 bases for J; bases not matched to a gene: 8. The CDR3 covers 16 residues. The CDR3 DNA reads TGTGCCAGCAGGGTTTGGACTAGCGGGGTCAACAATGAGCAGTTCTTC. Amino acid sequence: CASRVWTSGVNNEQFF.

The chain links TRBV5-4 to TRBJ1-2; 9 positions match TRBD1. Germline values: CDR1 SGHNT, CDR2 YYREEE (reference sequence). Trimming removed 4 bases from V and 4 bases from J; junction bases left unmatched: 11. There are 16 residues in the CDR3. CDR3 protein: CASSPSGDRATYGYTF. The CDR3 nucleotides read TGTGCCAGCAGCCCGTCAGGGGACAGGGCGACCTATGGCTACACCTTC.